This entry is about one T cell receptor (beta chain). No cognate antigen has been identified for it. Base qualities are not provided; no much larger clone lies one nucleotide away. These data come from a study of blood T cells in healthy people across ages (dated by TCRdb to between 2014 and 2016). At the level of the whole study: In model experiments, template switching captured about one uniquely barcoded TCR beta cDNA molecule for every two T cells. Using deep sequencing normalized with unique cDNA molecular identifiers, the study measured how TCR beta repertoire diversity changes with age. The donors were split into four age groups: young (average roughly 15 years), middle-aged (more than 35), aged (about 62) and long-lived (roughly 88). To avoid experimental bias, donors of different ages were distributed randomly across sequencing lanes. For two donors (one aged 18 to 30 and one aged 80 or older), the study analyzed two additional independent replicas of 1 million unique cDNA reads from the same blood draw. Overall results and qualifications from the work: As age increased, observed TCR beta diversity per million T cells dropped in a roughly linear way, and a significant reduction was already evident by age about 40. The percentage of naive T cells measured by flow cytometry correlated strongly with observed TCR beta diversity. Since profiling was done on bulk unsorted PBMCs, naive and antigen-experienced compartments could not be conclusively compared. Compared with the aged group, the long-lived group had more naive CD4+ T cells, fewer expanded clones and increased TCR diversity, suggesting age selection. Estimates of total diversity based on one million sequenced T cells were regarded as lower bounds and as underestimates. Because the CMV infection status of the donors was unknown, age-related changes in expanded clonotypes may potentially have been confounded.

The roughly 39 donors, aged roughly 6 to 95 years, were systemically healthy Caucasian individuals from Russia. Around 10 milliliters of peripheral blood were collected from each donor into EDTA-treated Vacutainer tubes. Ficoll-Paque density-gradient centrifugation was used to isolate PBMCs, with at least 6.5 million per sample. Total RNA was extracted from PBMCs with Trizol reagent, with at least 5 micrograms obtained per sample. For every donor, flow cytometry on a PBMC aliquot measured the percentage of naive CD45RAhigh/CD27high T cells. Library construction relied on 5' RACE. A second PCR of roughly 7 to 12 cycles was run with a J-beta primer mix and a sample-barcoded 5' primer. A template-switch 5' adaptor carrying 12 random nucleotides introduced a unique molecular identifier onto each TCR beta cDNA molecule. Each sample yielded at least 3 million CDR3-containing paired-end reads. First-strand cDNA synthesis was performed from all RNA using the Mint cDNA synthesis kit, with priming by a TRBC-specific oligonucleotide. All cDNA was treated with uracil-DNA glycosylase and then went through a first 18-cycle PCR with the universal primers M1SS and BC2_uni_R. The authors' pipeline ran thus. For normalization, 1 million high-quality reads were randomly selected from each sample, with every read carrying a distinct molecular identifier. Reads sharing molecular identifiers were discarded rather than binned into consensus sequences. MiTCR, with a Q25 quality threshold and the strictest error-elimination algorithm, was used for CDR3 identification, clonotype clustering and error correction. Lower-bound total TCR beta diversity was estimated with a nonparametric unseen species model using Euler transformation. TCRdb itself trimmed the public reads at Q25 with fastp, ran MiXCR and retained productive beta chains. Identical CDR3 proteins give one entry, which carries the most common genes and DNA. The V and J calls were determined by TCRdb, not by the authors. The sample has 1.5 million to 2 million distinct CDR3 sequences on record, about two fifths of them singletons. In total, the top ten clones hold around 23% of the sample.

Measured from the cysteine to the phenylalanine, the CDR3 is 18 residues long. The read is trimmed to its CDR3 DNA, 54 bases read in frame from base 1. CDR1 SEHNR and CDR2 FQNEAQ were looked up in the germline V gene (reference sequence). This receptor was identified in a human donor in good health. The chain uses TRBV7-9 and TRBJ2-7; 12 junctional bases match TRBD1. The DNA end is a closer match to TRBJ2-5, so the J assignment may be wrong. Sample: blood. The encoded CDR3 is CASSLLGTGGAGEETQYF. Here is the DNA: TGTGCCAGCAGCTTACTTGGGACAGGGGGCGCAGGGGAGGAGACCCAGTACTTC.